These T cell receptor beta chains were read from a single sample in a study of shared clonotypes between healthy human individuals. The method was immunoSEQ multiplex PCR; TCRdb's version includes in-frame clones alone and lacks a portion of them. This table has about 1,500,000 clones, roughly 96% appearing once. Specimen: naive CD4+ T cells sorted from blood. These receptor sequences come from a man aged 25-40 years in good health. Each CDR3 is given without its conserved first and last residue. Clone sizes are given selectively: once, few, many, or a class where the clone is expanded.

j_call | v_call | cdr3_length | clone_size | cdr3_aa
TRBJ2-3 | TRBV18 | 13 | - | ASSPAGTPGNTQY
TRBJ2-7 | TRBV29-1 | 13 | - | SVVIDRDISYEQY
TRBJ2-7 | TRBV7-3 | 14 | - | ASSLLPTGATYEQY
TRBJ2-3 | TRBV7-3 | 14 | - | ASSLQGGLAADTQY
TRBJ2-7 | TRBV5-1 | 16 | - | ASSVGPASGRAPYEQY
TRBJ2-7 | TRBV9 | 12 | - | ASSVDWGGYEQY
TRBJ2-7 | TRBV7-8 | 14 | once | ASSLLRAALDYEQY
TRBJ2-1 | TRBV10-3 | 10 | - | AISPTYNEQF
TRBJ1-5 | TRBV27 | 13 | - | ASSPDRGRGQPQH
TRBJ2-1 | TRBV7-9 | 14 | - | ASSHGLREGSDEQF